The present T cell receptor (beta chain) was sequenced within a study of blood T cell repertoires in COVID-19. On the study more broadly: Samples of COVID-19 (acute and convalescent) were obtained from the United States, Italy and Spain. Sources were T cells, B-cell-depleted T cells, or PBMCs; the material itself was cDNA or gDNA.

In the authors' workflow: From reference gene primer amplification, estimates of nucleated cell counts were derived. The data were produced by immunoSEQ multiplex PCR, yet TCRdb's version contains in-frame clones alone and is incomplete. V and J calls plus clone size are reproduced from that table; the DNA served to infer D and trimming. The sample gives roughly 190,000 clones, 82% of which show up once; about 7.8% is in the top ten. Germline CDR1 and CDR2: LNHNV and YYDKDF (reference sequence). V trimming: 0 bases; J trimming: 0 bases; junction bases outside the gene matches: 7. The CDR3 totals 18 residues. Enrolled during active infection, Seattle patients were then followed longitudinally. This clone was seen just once.

Sequencing input: peripheral blood. The rearrangement uses TRBV15 and TRBJ1-1, with TRBD1 identical over 10 bases. The receptor was derived from an older woman with COVID-19, enrolled during active disease. CDR3 in amino acids: CATSRDKRTGGLNTEAFF. CDR3 DNA sequence: TGTGCCACCAGCAGAGATAAGAGGACAGGGGGTCTGAACACTGAAGCTTTCTTT.